This T cell receptor (beta chain) was documented in a study of T cells in Graves' hyperthyroidism and ophthalmopathy. Study-wide background: Peripheral blood was secured at the point of initial diagnosis, before any treatment.

Germline lookup yields CDR1 GTSNPN and CDR2 SVGIG (reference sequence). The CDR3 totals 13 residues. With 2 bases removed from V and 3 bases from J, the gap between germline ends came to 10 bases. It was RNA transcripts that yielded the amplified TCR beta CDR3 regions. HTBI primers drove first-round RT-PCR of the TCR CDR3. TCRdb called the multiplex PCR reads again in MiXCR, with one record for every CDR3 protein. The sample lists 400,000 to 600,000 distinct CDR3 sequences, less than 25% occurring once. Absent ophthalmopathy progression within 18 months defined stable Graves' hyperthyroidism. The sequencing input was blood. The source of this sequence is a man between 18 and 35 years old with Graves' hyperthyroidism. The V gene is TRBV30, the J gene TRBJ1-1; D is unresolved. CDR3 in amino acids: CAWSKGGYTEAFF. The CDR3 DNA reads as TGTGCCTGGAGTAAGGGAGGATACACTGAAGCTTTCTTT.